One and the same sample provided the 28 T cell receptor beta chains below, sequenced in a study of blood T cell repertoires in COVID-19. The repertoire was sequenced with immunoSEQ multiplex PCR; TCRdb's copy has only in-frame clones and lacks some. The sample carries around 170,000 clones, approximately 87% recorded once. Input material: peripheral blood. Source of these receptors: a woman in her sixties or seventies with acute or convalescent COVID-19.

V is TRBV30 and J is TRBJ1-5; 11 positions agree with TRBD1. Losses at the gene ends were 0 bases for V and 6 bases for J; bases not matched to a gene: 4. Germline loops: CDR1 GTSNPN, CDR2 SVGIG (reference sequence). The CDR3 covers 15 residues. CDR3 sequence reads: CAWSVPDRGLQPQHF. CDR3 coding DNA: TGTGCCTGGAGTGTACCGGACAGGGGGCTTCAGCCCCAGCATTTT.

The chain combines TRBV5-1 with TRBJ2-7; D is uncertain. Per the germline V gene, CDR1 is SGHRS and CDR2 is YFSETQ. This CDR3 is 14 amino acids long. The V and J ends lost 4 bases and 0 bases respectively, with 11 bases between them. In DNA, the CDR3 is TGCGCCAGCAGCATGAGTAGGAGCTCCTACGAGCAGTACTTC. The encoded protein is CASSMSRSSYEQYF.

The DNA of the CDR3 is TGTGCCAGCAGTGAACAGGGTTTCGAGCAGTACTTC. Amino acid sequence: CASSEQGFEQYF. The V gene is TRBV12-3 or TRBV12-4, the J gene TRBJ2-7, with TRBD1 as a possible D gene (6 bases). Trimming took 5 bases from V and 6 from J, leaving 11 bases between them. The CDR3 is made up of 12 amino acids.

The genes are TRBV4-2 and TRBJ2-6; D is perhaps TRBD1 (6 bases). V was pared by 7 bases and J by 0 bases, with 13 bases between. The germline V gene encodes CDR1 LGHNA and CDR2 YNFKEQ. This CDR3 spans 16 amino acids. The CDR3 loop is CASTLTGPSGANVLTF. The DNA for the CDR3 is TGTGCCAGCACATTAACAGGGCCCTCTGGGGCCAACGTCCTGACTTTC.

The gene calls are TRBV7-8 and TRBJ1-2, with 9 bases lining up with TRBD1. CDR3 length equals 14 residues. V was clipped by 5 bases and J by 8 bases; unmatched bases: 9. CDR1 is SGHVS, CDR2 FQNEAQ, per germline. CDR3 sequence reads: CASSPRGTGRGYTF. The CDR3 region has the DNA TGTGCCAGCAGCCCTAGGGGGACAGGGAGGGGCTACACCTTC.

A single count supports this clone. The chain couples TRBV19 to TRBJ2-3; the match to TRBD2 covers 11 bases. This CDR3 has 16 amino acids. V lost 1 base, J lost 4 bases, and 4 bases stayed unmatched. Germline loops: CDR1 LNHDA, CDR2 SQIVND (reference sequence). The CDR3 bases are TGTGCCAGTAGTATAGGGCTAGCGGGAGGAGCAGATACGCAGTATTTT. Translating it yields CASSIGLAGGADTQYF.

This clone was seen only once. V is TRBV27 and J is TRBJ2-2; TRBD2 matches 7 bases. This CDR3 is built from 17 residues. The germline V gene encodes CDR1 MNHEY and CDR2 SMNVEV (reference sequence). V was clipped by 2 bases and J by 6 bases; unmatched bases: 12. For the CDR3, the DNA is TGTGCCAGCAGTTTACGGGGTGGGGGAGGGCCCTCCGGGGAGCTGTTTTTT. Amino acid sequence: CASSLRGGGGPSGELFF.

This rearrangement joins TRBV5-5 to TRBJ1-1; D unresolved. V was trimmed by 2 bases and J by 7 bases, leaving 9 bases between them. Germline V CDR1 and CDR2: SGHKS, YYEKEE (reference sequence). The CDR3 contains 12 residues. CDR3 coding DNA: TGTGCCAGCAGCTTTCCGGGGTTTGAAGCTTTCTTT. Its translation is CASSFPGFEAFF. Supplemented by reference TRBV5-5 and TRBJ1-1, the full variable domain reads DAGVTQSPTHLIKTRGQQVTLRCSPISGHKSVSWYQQVLGQGPQFIFQYYEKEERGRGNFPDRFSARQFPNYSSELNVNALLLGDSALYLCASSFPGFEAFFGQGTRLTVV.

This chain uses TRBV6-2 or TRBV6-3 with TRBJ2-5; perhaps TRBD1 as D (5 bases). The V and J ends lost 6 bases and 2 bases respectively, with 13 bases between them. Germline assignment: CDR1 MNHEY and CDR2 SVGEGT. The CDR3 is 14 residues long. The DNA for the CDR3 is TGTGCCAGCAGCCGCGACAGCCTACAAGAGACCCAGTACTTC. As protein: CASSRDSLQETQYF.

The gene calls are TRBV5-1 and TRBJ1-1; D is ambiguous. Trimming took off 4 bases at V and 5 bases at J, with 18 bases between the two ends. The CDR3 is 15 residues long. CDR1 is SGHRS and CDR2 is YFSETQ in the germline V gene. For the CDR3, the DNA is TGCGCCAGCAGCAAAGAAGTAGCCCACTGGACTGAAGCTTTCTTT. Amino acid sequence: CASSKEVAHWTEAFF.

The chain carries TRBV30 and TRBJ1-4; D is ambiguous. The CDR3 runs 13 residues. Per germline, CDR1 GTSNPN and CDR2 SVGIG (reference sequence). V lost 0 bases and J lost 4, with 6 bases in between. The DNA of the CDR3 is TGTGCCTGGAGTGTATCGAGTAATGAAAAACTGTTTTTT. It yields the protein CAWSVSSNEKLFF.

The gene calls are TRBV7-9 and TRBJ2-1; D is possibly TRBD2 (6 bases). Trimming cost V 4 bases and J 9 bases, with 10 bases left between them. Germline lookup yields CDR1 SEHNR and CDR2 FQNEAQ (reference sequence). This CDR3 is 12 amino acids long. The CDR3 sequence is CASSWGVSEQFF. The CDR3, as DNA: TGTGCCAGCAGCTGGGGGGTGAGTGAGCAGTTCTTC.

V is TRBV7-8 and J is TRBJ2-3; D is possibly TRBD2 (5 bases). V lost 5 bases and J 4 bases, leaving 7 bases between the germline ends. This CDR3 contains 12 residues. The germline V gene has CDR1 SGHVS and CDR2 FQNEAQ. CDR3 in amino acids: CASSPGADTQYF. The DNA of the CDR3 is TGTGCCAGCAGCCCCGGGGCAGATACGCAGTATTTT.

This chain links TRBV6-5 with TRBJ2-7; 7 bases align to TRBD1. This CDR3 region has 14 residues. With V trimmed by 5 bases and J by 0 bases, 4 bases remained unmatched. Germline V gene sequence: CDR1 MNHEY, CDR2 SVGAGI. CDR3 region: CASSRDSSSYEQYF. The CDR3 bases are TGTGCCAGCAGTCGGGACAGCAGCTCCTACGAGCAGTACTTC.

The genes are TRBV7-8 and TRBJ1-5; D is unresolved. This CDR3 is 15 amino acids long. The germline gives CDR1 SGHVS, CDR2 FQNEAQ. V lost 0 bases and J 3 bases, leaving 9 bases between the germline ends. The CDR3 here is CASSLATGINQPQHF. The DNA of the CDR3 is TGTGCCAGCAGCTTAGCGACGGGAATCAATCAGCCCCAGCATTTT.

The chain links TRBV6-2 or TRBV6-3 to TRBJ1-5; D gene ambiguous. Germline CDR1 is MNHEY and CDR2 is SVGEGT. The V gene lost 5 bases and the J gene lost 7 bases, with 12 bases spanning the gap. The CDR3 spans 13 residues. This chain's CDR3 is CASSGRGLQPQHF. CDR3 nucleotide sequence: TGTGCCAGCAGTGGCCGTGGTTTACAGCCCCAGCATTTT.

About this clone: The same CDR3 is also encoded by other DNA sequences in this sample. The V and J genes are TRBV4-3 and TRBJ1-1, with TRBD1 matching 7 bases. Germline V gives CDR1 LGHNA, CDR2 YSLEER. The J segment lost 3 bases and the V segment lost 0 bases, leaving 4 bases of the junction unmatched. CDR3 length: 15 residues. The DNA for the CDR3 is TGCGCCAGCAGCCAAGATAGGGGGCTGGACACTGAAGCTTTCTTT. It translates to CASSQDRGLDTEAFF.

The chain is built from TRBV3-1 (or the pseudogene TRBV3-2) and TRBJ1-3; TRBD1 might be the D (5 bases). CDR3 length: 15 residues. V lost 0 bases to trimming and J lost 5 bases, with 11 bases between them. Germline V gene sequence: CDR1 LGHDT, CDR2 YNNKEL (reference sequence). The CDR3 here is CASSQDGAGRNTIYF. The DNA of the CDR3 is TGTGCCAGCAGCCAAGATGGGGCAGGGCGAAACACCATATATTTT.

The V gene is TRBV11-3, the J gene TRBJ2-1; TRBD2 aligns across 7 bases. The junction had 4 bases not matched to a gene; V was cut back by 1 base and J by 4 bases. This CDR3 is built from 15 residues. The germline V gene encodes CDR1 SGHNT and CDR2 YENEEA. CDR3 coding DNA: TGTGCCAGCAGCTTAGGGTTGCGGGAGTACAATGAGCAGTTCTTC. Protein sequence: CASSLGLREYNEQFF.

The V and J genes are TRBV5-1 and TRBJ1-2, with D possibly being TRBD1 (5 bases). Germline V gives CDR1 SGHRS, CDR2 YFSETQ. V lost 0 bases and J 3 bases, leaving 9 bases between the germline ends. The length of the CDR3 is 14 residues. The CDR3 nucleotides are TGCGCCAGCAGCTTGGTCGGGGGTGACTATGGCTACACCTTC. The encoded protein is CASSLVGGDYGYTF.

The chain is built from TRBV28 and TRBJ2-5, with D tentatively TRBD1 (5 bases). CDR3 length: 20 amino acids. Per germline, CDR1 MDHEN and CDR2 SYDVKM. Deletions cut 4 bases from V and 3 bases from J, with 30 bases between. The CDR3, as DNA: TGTGCCAGCAGTTCAACCCTACCGAGCGCCCTCCAGACAGATAAAGAGACCCAGTACTTC. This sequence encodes CASSSTLPSALQTDKETQYF.

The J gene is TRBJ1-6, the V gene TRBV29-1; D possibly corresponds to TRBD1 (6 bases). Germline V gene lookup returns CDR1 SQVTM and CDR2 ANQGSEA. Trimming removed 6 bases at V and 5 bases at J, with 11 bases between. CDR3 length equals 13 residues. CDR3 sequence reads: CSVGDTNNSPLHF. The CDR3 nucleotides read TGCAGCGTCGGGGACACCAATAATTCACCCCTCCACTTT.

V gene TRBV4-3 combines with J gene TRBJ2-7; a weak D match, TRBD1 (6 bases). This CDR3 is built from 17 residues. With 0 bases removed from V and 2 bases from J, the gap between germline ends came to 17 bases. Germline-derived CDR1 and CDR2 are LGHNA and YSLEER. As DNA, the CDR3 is TGCGCCAGCAGCCAAGAGGCCAGGGACAACCAGCCCTACGAGCAGTACTTC. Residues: CASSQEARDNQPYEQYF.

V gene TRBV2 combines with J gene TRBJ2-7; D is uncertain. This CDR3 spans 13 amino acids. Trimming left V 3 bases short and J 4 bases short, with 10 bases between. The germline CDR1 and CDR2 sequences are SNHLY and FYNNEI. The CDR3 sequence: CASSELTEYEQYF. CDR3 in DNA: TGTGCCAGCAGTGAGTTAACAGAATACGAGCAGTACTTC.

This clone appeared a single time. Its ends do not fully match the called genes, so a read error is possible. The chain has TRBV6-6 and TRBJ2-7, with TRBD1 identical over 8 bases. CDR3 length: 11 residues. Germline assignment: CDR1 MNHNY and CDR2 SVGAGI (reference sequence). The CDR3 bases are TGTGCCAGCAGTCAAGGACAGGGTCTCGGCTTC. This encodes CASSQGQGLGF.

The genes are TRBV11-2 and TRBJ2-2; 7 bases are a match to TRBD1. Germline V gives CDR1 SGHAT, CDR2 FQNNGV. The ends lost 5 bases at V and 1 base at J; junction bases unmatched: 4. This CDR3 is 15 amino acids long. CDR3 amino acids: CASSRTGVNTGELFF. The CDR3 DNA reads TGTGCCAGCAGCCGAACAGGGGTGAACACCGGGGAGCTGTTTTTT.

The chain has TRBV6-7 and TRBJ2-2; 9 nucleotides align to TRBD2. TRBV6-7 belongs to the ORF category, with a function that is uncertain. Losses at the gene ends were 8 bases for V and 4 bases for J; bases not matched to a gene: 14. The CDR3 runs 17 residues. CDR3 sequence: CASGWPLAGVGTGELFF. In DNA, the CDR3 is TGTGCCAGCGGTTGGCCACTAGCGGGTGTGGGCACCGGGGAGCTGTTTTTT.

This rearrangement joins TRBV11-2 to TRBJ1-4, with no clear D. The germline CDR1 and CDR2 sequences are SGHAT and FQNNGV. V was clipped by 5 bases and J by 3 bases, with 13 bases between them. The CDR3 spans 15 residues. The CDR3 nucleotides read TGTGCCAGCAGCCCGGAGCACCGGGCTAATGAAAAACTGTTTTTT. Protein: CASSPEHRANEKLFF.